These 14 T cell receptor beta chains share one sample of origin, sequenced in a study of post-analysis software for immune sequencing data. Study-wide results and limits: Patients showed TRBV5-6, TRBV5-1 and TRBV20-1 among a few TRBV segments more frequent than in controls.

Every TCR beta cDNA library bore unique molecular identifiers. TCRdb redid the calling of the PCR reads with MiXCR, one entry per CDR3 protein. The sample lists over 250,000 distinct CDR3 sequences, less than 40% occurring once. Antigens of these TCRs are unknown. Sequenced material: blood. These receptor sequences come from a girl aged 5-17 years with multiple sclerosis.

In this sample, this clonotype turned up a few times. The chain links TRBV27 to TRBJ1-4; tentatively, D is TRBD1 (6 bases). Looked up from germline, CDR1 is MNHEY and CDR2 is SMNVEV (reference sequence). V dropped 6 bases and J dropped 10 bases, with 18 bases sitting between them. This CDR3 comprises 14 residues. CDR3 nucleotide sequence: TGTGCCAGCAGACGTCCCTCAGGGGAGGCAAAACTGTTTTTT. Its protein product is CASRRPSGEAKLFF.

V is TRBV4-2 and J is TRBJ2-7; D remains ambiguous. V dropped 1 base and J dropped 1 base, with 5 bases sitting between them. CDR1 is LGHNA, CDR2 YNFKEQ, per germline. The CDR3 contains 13 residues. CDR3 nucleotide sequence: TGTGCCAGCAGCCAAGGCAGGTCCTACGAGCAGTACTTC. Translated: CASSQGRSYEQYF.

This clonotype was seen a handful of times. This may arise from a read error, as a much more abundant clone is one base away. V and J are TRBV20-1 and TRBJ2-7; D possibly matches TRBD1 or TRBD2 (5 bases each). Germline CDR1 DFQATT, CDR2 SNEGSKA (reference sequence). The V end was cut by 5 bases, the J end by 7 bases, with 18 bases between. The CDR3 runs 13 residues. The CDR3 loop reads CSALRDGHNEQYF. The CDR3 DNA reads as TGCAGTGCTCTAAGGGACGGACACAATGAGCAGTACTTC.

This clonotype was seen only a few times. With a much larger clone just one base away, this may be a read error. The CDR3 nucleotides are TGCGCCAGCAGCCAAGGACCGCTAGCGGTCAATGAGCAGTACTTC. It yields the protein CASSQGPLAVNEQYF. V gene TRBV4-1 combines with J gene TRBJ2-1; 7 bases line up with TRBD2. The J call may not be correct, given that the DNA end is closer to TRBJ2-7. CDR3 length: 15 residues. CDR1 is MGHRA and CDR2 is YSYEKL in the germline V gene.

With respect to this clonotype: One junction end disagrees with the germline gene, perhaps due to a read error. The rearrangement joins TRBV7-9 to TRBJ2-5, with 7 bases that match TRBD2. CDR3 length equals 15 residues. CDR1 is SEHNR, CDR2 FQNEAQ, per germline (reference sequence). The CDR3 DNA sequence: TGTCCCAGCAGCTCTAGAGCGGGAAGGGTAGAGACCCAGTACTTC. Amino acid sequence: CPSSSRAGRVETQYF.

This clonotype was picked up many times. The chain combines TRBV29-1 with TRBJ1-1; D not resolved. The length of the CDR3 is 14 residues. CDR1 is SQVTM and CDR2 is ANQGSEA in the germline V gene. The ends were cut back, 5 bases at V and 3 bases at J, with 16 bases in the middle. As DNA, the CDR3 is TGCAGCGTTTCCGGCCTCCACGGTGACACTGAAGCTTTCTTT. Translated, it gives CSVSGLHGDTEAFF.

The table lists this clonotype with a few counts. CDR3 amino acids: CATNERSTDTQYF. The CDR3, as DNA: TGTGCCACCAACGAGCGGAGCACAGATACGCAGTATTTT. The rearrangement joins TRBV15 to TRBJ2-3; possible D gene TRBD2, 5 bases. V lost 7 bases to trimming and J lost 0 bases, with 8 bases between them. CDR1 is LNHNV and CDR2 is YYDKDF in the germline V gene (reference sequence). This CDR3 is 13 amino acids long.

The table lists this clonotype with many counts. The chain uses TRBV4-1 and TRBJ2-7; D is tentatively TRBD1 or TRBD2 (6 bases each). The germline CDR1 and CDR2 sequences are MGHRA and YSYEKL. Trimming left V 4 bases short and J 1 base short, with 14 bases between. This CDR3 has 15 amino acids. The CDR3 protein is CASSPGAAGSYEQYF. Written as DNA, the CDR3 is TGCGCCAGCAGCCCGGGGGCAGCCGGTTCCTACGAGCAGTACTTC.

This clonotype was observed many times. This rearrangement joins TRBV20-1 to TRBJ2-7; 8 bases are a match to TRBD2. CDR1 is DFQATT and CDR2 is SNEGSKA in the germline V gene (reference sequence). The CDR3 spans 14 residues. After removal of 3 bases from V and 4 bases from J, the junction contained 8 bases not matched to a gene. CDR3 loop: CSARRLTSAYEQYF. The CDR3 nucleotides read TGCAGTGCTAGGAGATTGACTAGCGCTTACGAGCAGTACTTC.

This clonotype was seen at least ten times. This chain joins TRBV7-9 and TRBJ1-2, with D perhaps TRBD1 (5 bases). Trimming removed 1 base at V and 8 bases at J, with 11 bases between. The CDR3 covers 13 residues. Germline loops: CDR1 SEHNR, CDR2 FQNEAQ (reference sequence). The CDR3 nucleotides are TGTGCCAGCAGCTTAGAGTCAGGGCCGGGCTACACCTTC. It translates to CASSLESGPGYTF.

This clonotype was seen more than once but under ten times. The rearrangement joins TRBV29-1 to TRBJ1-1; TRBD1 might be the D (6 bases). Germline lookup yields CDR1 SQVTM and CDR2 ANQGSEA. There are 13 residues in the CDR3. The CDR3 region is CSGQTEPNTEAFF. DNA of the CDR3: TGCTCCGGACAGACGGAGCCGAACACTGAAGCTTTCTTT.

This clonotype was observed at least ten times. The chain recombines TRBV7-6 with TRBJ1-1; TRBD1 matches 7 bases. In germline, CDR1 is SGHVS, CDR2 FNYEAQ. CDR3 size: 14 residues. The V and J ends lost 5 bases and 3 bases, in that order; junction bases with no gene match: 6. The CDR3 bases are TGTGCCAGCAGCAAGACAGGGACTTACACTGAAGCTTTCTTT. It specifies CASSKTGTYTEAFF.

V is TRBV2 and J is TRBJ1-2; the match to TRBD1 covers 8 bases. This CDR3 spans 14 amino acids. J lost 8 bases, V lost 3 bases, and 8 bases had no gene match. The germline CDR1 and CDR2 sequences are SNHLY and FYNNEI. The CDR3 loop reads CASSELLTGAGYTF. The CDR3 bases are TGTGCCAGCAGTGAGTTATTGACAGGGGCAGGCTACACCTTC.

A few counts support this clonotype. This may be a read error, as it is one base from a much larger clone. Because the CDR3 is missing its conserved closing phenylalanine or tryptophan, this is likely a read error. The CDR3 DNA reads TGTGCCAGCAGCTCGCGAGGGGCCCCAAGGACGACACCCCTCCACTTG. Translation gives CASSSRGAPRTTPLHL. The V and J genes are TRBV7-2 and TRBJ1-6; tentative D call: TRBD1 (5 bases). The CDR3 spans 16 residues. Germline CDR1 SGHTA, CDR2 FQGNSA. V shed 4 bases and J shed 11 bases, with 21 bases lying between them.